These 29 T cell receptor beta chains share one sample of origin, sequenced in a study of Ad26.COV2.S vaccination and SARS-CoV-2 variants. The treatment: around 19 received Ad26.COV2.S at low or high dose, single or two shots; about 5 received placebo; per-sample allocation not given. Sampling took place 63 days after the first vaccine or placebo injection. Clones were read by immunoSEQ multiplex PCR, and TCRdb kept only the in-frame ones, dropping some. The sample contains approximately 410,000 clones, around 92% of which appear only once. Sequencing was performed on peripheral blood, taken in a trial of Ad26.COV2.S vaccine versus placebo. These receptors were taken from a person aged 18 to 59 who received the Ad26.COV2.S COVID-19 vaccine or a placebo.

V and J are TRBV12-3 or TRBV12-4 and TRBJ2-7; D perhaps matches TRBD1 (5 bases). The V end was cut by 7 bases, the J end by 5 bases, with 15 bases between. The CDR3 spans 13 residues. CDR3 sequence: CASTLKGFDEQYF. CDR3 DNA sequence: TGTGCCAGCACCCTCAAGGGGTTCGACGAGCAGTACTTC.

The CDR3 nucleotides are TGTGCCAGCAGAGTACAGGGAGGTACGCAGTATTTT. Its protein product is CASRVQGGTQYF. This chain links TRBV25-1 with TRBJ2-3, with D perhaps TRBD1 or TRBD2 (6 bases each). Germline V lookup: CDR1 MGHDK, CDR2 SYGVNS. Deletions cut 6 bases from V and 8 bases from J, with 12 bases between. This CDR3 region has 12 residues.

This clone was counted a single time. The chain combines TRBV3-1 (or the pseudogene TRBV3-2) with TRBJ1-6; D call uncertain. Germline lookup yields CDR1 LGHDT and CDR2 YNNKEL (reference sequence). The CDR3 sequence is 14 residues long. Trimming shortened V by 0 bases and J by 8 bases, and 8 bases separated the two germline ends. CDR3 residues: CASSQDWNYSPLHF. In DNA, the CDR3 is TGTGCCAGCAGCCAAGATTGGAATTATTCACCCCTCCACTTT.

The chain joins TRBV10-3 to TRBJ2-3; 12 nucleotides match TRBD2. The V gene end was trimmed by 6 bases and the J gene end by 4 bases; junction bases not matched to a gene: 11. In germline, CDR1 is ENHRY, CDR2 SYGVKD. This CDR3 spans 17 amino acids. The CDR3 coding sequence is TGTGCCATCAGGACACTATCTAGCGGGGGGGCCTCAGATACGCAGTATTTT. It specifies CAIRTLSSGGASDTQYF.

The V gene is TRBV6-5, the J gene TRBJ1-2; tentative D call: TRBD1 (6 bases). Germline lookup yields CDR1 MNHEY and CDR2 SVGAGI. The CDR3 consists of 13 residues. V lost 6 bases and J lost 8, with 16 bases in between. CDR3 nucleotides: TGTGCCAGCAGAGGACAGTCATGGGGGGGCTACACCTTC. Encoded protein: CASRGQSWGGYTF.

This clone was found a few times. This sequence joins TRBV28 and TRBJ1-3; maybe TRBD1 (5 bases). Trimming removed 6 bases at V and 0 bases at J, with 12 bases between. There are 15 residues in the CDR3. Looked up from germline, CDR1 is MDHEN and CDR2 is SYDVKM. DNA for the CDR3: TGTGCCAGCAGCCGGGACGGAAGCTCTGGAAACACCATATATTTT. Its protein product is CASSRDGSSGNTIYF.

The CDR3 spells CASSPQGNQPQHF. In DNA, the CDR3 is TGTGCCAGCAGTCCCCAGGGCAATCAGCCCCAGCATTTT. The chain joins TRBV6-5 to TRBJ1-5; D call uncertain. The CDR3 spans 13 residues. Germline V gene lookup returns CDR1 MNHEY and CDR2 SVGAGI. Between the trimmed V and J ends, which lost 5 bases and 2 bases, there was a span of 7 bases.

The V gene is TRBV7-2, the J gene TRBJ2-2; 10 bases are shared with TRBD2. The germline V gene encodes CDR1 SGHTA and CDR2 FQGNSA. V dropped 2 bases and J dropped 3; count of bases not matched to a gene: 9. The CDR3 runs 18 residues. The CDR3 spells CASSLNNAGTSDTGELFF. The CDR3 coding sequence is TGTGCCAGCAGCTTAAATAATGCCGGGACTAGCGACACCGGGGAGCTGTTTTTT.

The chain combines TRBV5-1 with TRBJ1-1, with D possibly being TRBD1 (6 bases). The CDR3 sequence is 16 residues long. The germline gives CDR1 SGHRS, CDR2 YFSETQ. The V gene lost 1 base and the J gene lost 1 base, with 14 bases spanning the gap. This CDR3 is CASSLTRGQQNTEAFF. Written as DNA, the CDR3 is TGCGCCAGCAGCTTGACCAGGGGACAACAGAACACTGAAGCTTTCTTT.

The rearrangement links TRBV5-1 to TRBJ2-7; possible D gene TRBD2, 5 bases. Between the trimmed V and J ends, which lost 4 bases and 4 bases, there was a span of 21 bases. Germline CDR1 is SGHRS and CDR2 is YFSETQ. The CDR3 length is 16 residues. CDR3: CASSPLGRELVYEQYF. In DNA form, the CDR3 reads TGCGCCAGCAGCCCCCTTGGTAGGGAGTTGGTATACGAGCAGTACTTC.

This sequence joins TRBV25-1 and TRBJ1-6; 7 bases agree with TRBD1. V was pared by 2 bases and J by 9 bases, with 7 bases of the junction left unmatched. Germline CDR1 MGHDK, CDR2 SYGVNS. CDR3 length: 15 residues. CDR3 in amino acids: CASSEPQGRSSPLHF. The CDR3 nucleotides read TGTGCCAGCAGTGAACCACAGGGGAGGAGTTCACCCCTCCACTTT.

This chain connects TRBV6-6 to TRBJ1-5, with TRBD1 identical over 9 bases. J was trimmed by 6 bases and V by 7 bases; bases with no gene match: 13. Germline V gives CDR1 MNHNY, CDR2 SVGAGI (reference sequence). This CDR3 spans 16 amino acids. The CDR3 DNA reads TGTGCCAGCACCCATCACAGGGGGCGTCAGTTTCAGCCCCAGCATTTT. Translated, it gives CASTHHRGRQFQPQHF.

V usage is TRBV19 and J usage is TRBJ2-2, with TRBD2 identical over 12 bases. Germline-derived CDR1 and CDR2 are LNHDA and SQIVND (reference sequence). After removal of 3 bases from V and 4 bases from J, the junction contained 9 bases not matched to a gene. The CDR3 loop spans 18 amino acids. The DNA for the CDR3 is TGTGCCAGTAGTATGGGTCTAGCGGGGGGGCTTCGCACCGGGGAGCTGTTTTTT. Translation gives CASSMGLAGGLRTGELFF.

The chain has TRBV4-3 and TRBJ1-2; D perhaps matches TRBD1 (6 bases). The germline V and J ends were trimmed by 0 bases and 0 bases, with 17 bases remaining between them. The CDR3 has 18 residues. Germline V CDR1 and CDR2: LGHNA, YSLEER. The CDR3 DNA reads TGCGCCAGCAGCCAAGATAGGGGGGGGGAAGGGTCTAACTATGGCTACACCTTC. Its translation: CASSQDRGGEGSNYGYTF.

J is TRBJ2-7 and V is TRBV28; 13 nucleotides agree with TRBD2. CDR3 length: 15 residues. CDR1 and CDR2 from the germline V gene are MDHEN and SYDVKM. The junction had 5 bases not matched to a gene; V was cut back by 5 bases and J by 4 bases. The CDR3 spells CASSIPGLAGYEQYF. CDR3 sequence (DNA): TGTGCCAGCAGTATACCGGGACTAGCGGGATACGAGCAGTACTTC.

The V gene is TRBV19, the J gene TRBJ2-2; 11 bases fit TRBD1. The CDR3 covers 15 residues. Per germline, CDR1 LNHDA and CDR2 SQIVND (reference sequence). V gave up 4 bases and J gave up 7 bases; unmatched junction bases: 5. The CDR3 spells CASSTGQGADGELFF. The CDR3 region has the DNA TGTGCCAGTAGTACCGGACAGGGGGCGGACGGGGAGCTGTTTTTT.

The rearrangement uses TRBV3-1 (or the pseudogene TRBV3-2) and TRBJ2-1; 11 nucleotides align to TRBD1. CDR3 size: 15 residues. CDR1 and CDR2 (germline): LGHDT, YNNKEL (reference sequence). Trimming took 1 base from V and 9 from J; bases not matched to a gene: 5. CDR3 nucleotides: TGTGCCAGCAGCCAAGTTGGGACAGGGGGAGGTGAGCAGTTCTTC. It encodes CASSQVGTGGGEQFF.

A few counts support this clone. This chain uses TRBV25-1 with TRBJ1-5; no definite D call. CDR3 size: 14 residues. Germline loops: CDR1 MGHDK, CDR2 SYGVNS. The V end was cut by 1 base, the J end by 4 bases, with 8 bases between. CDR3: CASSEFSLNQPQHF. The CDR3 DNA follows: TGTGCCAGCAGTGAATTCAGCCTAAATCAGCCCCAGCATTTT.

The V and J genes are TRBV27 and TRBJ1-4; 7 bases are shared with TRBD1. Germline-derived CDR1 and CDR2 are MNHEY and SMNVEV (reference sequence). V lost 5 bases and J lost 7; bases outside the gene matches: 16. The CDR3 runs 17 residues. The CDR3 region has the DNA TGTGCCAGCAGTCGACCCCCCGGACAGGCGCTACGTGAAAAACTGTTTTTT. This codes for CASSRPPGQALREKLFF.

The chain carries TRBV27 and TRBJ2-1, with a tentative D call TRBD1 (5 bases). This CDR3 contains 15 residues. Trimming took off 0 bases at V and 4 bases at J, with 10 bases between the two ends. The germline gives CDR1 MNHEY, CDR2 SMNVEV (reference sequence). Written as DNA, the CDR3 is TGTGCCAGCAGTTTATCGCGACAGTGGTACAATGAGCAGTTCTTC. Its protein product is CASSLSRQWYNEQFF.

The V and J genes are TRBV19 and TRBJ2-7, with D maybe TRBD1 (6 bases). The CDR3 is 17 residues long. Germline V gene data show CDR1 as LNHDA and CDR2 as SQIVND (reference sequence). The V and J ends lost 4 bases and 3 bases respectively, with 22 bases between them. The CDR3 region is CASSTRGGGALNYEQYF. CDR3 DNA sequence: TGTGCCAGTAGTACCAGGGGCGGAGGCGCGCTCAACTACGAGCAGTACTTC.

The chain is built from TRBV25-1 and TRBJ2-3; 8 bases map to TRBD2. This CDR3 is built from 15 residues. From germline, CDR1 is MGHDK and CDR2 SYGVNS. The ends lost 4 bases at V and 0 bases at J; junction bases unmatched: 3. CDR3 region: CASSVSGGSTDTQYF. CDR3 DNA: TGTGCCAGCAGTGTAAGCGGGGGTAGCACAGATACGCAGTATTTT.

The chain employs TRBV6-2 or TRBV6-3 and TRBJ1-5; a weak D match, TRBD1 (6 bases). CDR3 length: 14 residues. The V gene lost 6 bases and the J gene lost 13 bases, with 22 bases spanning the gap. The germline gives CDR1 MNHEY, CDR2 SVGEGT. This CDR3 reads CASSEKDPPDSQHF. Written as DNA, the CDR3 is TGTGCCAGCAGCGAAAAAGATCCCCCGGACAGTCAGCATTTT.

The V and J genes are TRBV20-1 and TRBJ2-1, with 8 bases fitting TRBD2. From germline, CDR1 is DFQATT and CDR2 SNEGSKA (reference sequence). This CDR3 spans 14 amino acids. The J segment lost 7 bases and the V segment lost 3 bases, leaving 8 bases of the junction unmatched. The CDR3 region is CSASFRGGVNEQFF. CDR3 bases: TGCAGTGCTAGTTTCCGGGGGGGCGTAAATGAGCAGTTCTTC.

This chain joins TRBV6-5 and TRBJ1-1; 11 bases are shared with TRBD1. The V and J ends lost 4 bases and 3 bases, in that order; junction bases with no gene match: 1. This CDR3 has 14 amino acids. CDR1 is MNHEY, CDR2 SVGAGI, per germline. In DNA form, the CDR3 reads TGTGCCAGCAGTTCGGGACAGGGGGACACTGAAGCTTTCTTT. The encoded protein is CASSSGQGDTEAFF.

This chain links TRBV19 with TRBJ1-6; no clear D. Germline V gene sequence: CDR1 LNHDA, CDR2 SQIVND (reference sequence). The CDR3 runs 15 residues. With 1 base removed from V and 4 bases from J, the gap between germline ends came to 8 bases. CDR3 loop: CASSIAAVYNSPLHF. CDR3 DNA sequence: TGTGCCAGTAGTATAGCCGCAGTGTATAATTCACCCCTCCACTTT.

This chain joins TRBV2 and TRBJ1-6; D unresolved. CDR3 length: 14 residues. The ends were cut back, 3 bases at V and 10 bases at J, with 13 bases in the middle. Germline lookup yields CDR1 SNHLY and CDR2 FYNNEI. The CDR3 DNA reads TGTGCCAGCAGTGAGTTTAGGGAGGTCTCACCCCTCCACTTT. It encodes CASSEFREVSPLHF.

The CDR3 region has the DNA TGTGCCAGCAGTGAAGTAGGGGGGAACTACAATGAGCAGTTCTTC. Its protein product is CASSEVGGNYNEQFF. The chain is built from TRBV2 and TRBJ2-1; D may correspond to TRBD1 or TRBD2 (6 bases each). V lost 1 base and J lost 3, with 10 bases in between. The CDR3 has 15 amino acids. From germline, CDR1 is SNHLY and CDR2 FYNNEI.

The chain links TRBV2 to TRBJ2-3; the match to TRBD1 covers 7 bases. V was pared by 6 bases and J by 2 bases, with 2 bases of the junction left unmatched. From germline, CDR1 is SNHLY and CDR2 FYNNEI. The CDR3 covers 13 residues. The CDR3: CASRGQHTDTQYF. The CDR3 nucleotides read TGTGCCAGCAGGGGACAGCACACAGATACGCAGTATTTT.